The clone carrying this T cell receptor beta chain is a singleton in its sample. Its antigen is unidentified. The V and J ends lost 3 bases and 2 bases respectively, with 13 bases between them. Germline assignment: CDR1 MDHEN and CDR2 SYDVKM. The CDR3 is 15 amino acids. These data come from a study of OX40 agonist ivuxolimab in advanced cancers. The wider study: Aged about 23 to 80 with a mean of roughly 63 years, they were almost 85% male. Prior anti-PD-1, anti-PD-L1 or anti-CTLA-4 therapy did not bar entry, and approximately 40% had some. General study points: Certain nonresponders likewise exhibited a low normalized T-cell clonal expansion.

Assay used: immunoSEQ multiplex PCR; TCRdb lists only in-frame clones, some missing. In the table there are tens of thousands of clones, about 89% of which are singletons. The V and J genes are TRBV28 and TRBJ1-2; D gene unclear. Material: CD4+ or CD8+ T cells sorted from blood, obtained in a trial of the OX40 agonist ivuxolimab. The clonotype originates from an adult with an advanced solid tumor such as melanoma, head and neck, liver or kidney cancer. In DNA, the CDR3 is TGTGCCAGCAGTTTCCCACTCGAGCTAAACTATGGCTACACCTTC. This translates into CASSFPLELNYGYTF.